Presented here are 24 T cell receptor beta chains from one specimen sequenced in a study of blood T cell repertoires in COVID-19. Here immunoSEQ multiplex PCR was the method, and the copy in TCRdb shows in-frame clones only, minus some. The sample yields 300,000 or so clones, around 90% seen once. Sequencing was done on a sample of PBMCs or T cells enriched from blood (not recorded which). These receptors came from a woman under 40 who had recovered from COVID-19.

The gene calls are TRBV19 and TRBJ2-3, with 7 bases lining up with TRBD1. Germline V gives CDR1 LNHDA, CDR2 SQIVND (reference sequence). This CDR3 comprises 15 residues. V shed 4 bases and J 0 bases; nucleotides not matched to a gene: 4. Here the CDR3 DNA reads TGTGCCAGTAGTACGTACAGGGGAAGCACAGATACGCAGTATTTT. It translates to CASSTYRGSTDTQYF.

The chain has TRBV28 and TRBJ1-5, with TRBD1 as a possible D gene (6 bases). Trimming left V 5 bases short and J 5 bases short, with 16 bases between. The CDR3 spans 15 residues. Germline loops: CDR1 MDHEN, CDR2 SYDVKM. The CDR3 DNA follows: TGTGCCAGCAGTCCTCAGGGGATTGAGGATCAGCCCCAGCATTTT. The encoded protein is CASSPQGIEDQPQHF.

The V call is TRBV27, the J call TRBJ1-5; TRBD1 agrees at 8 bases. The J segment lost 6 bases and the V segment lost 6 bases, leaving 10 bases of the junction unmatched. The CDR3 is 15 amino acids. Germline CDR1 reads MNHEY; CDR2 reads SMNVEV (reference sequence). In DNA form, the CDR3 reads TGTGCCAGCAGCCAGAGACAGGGGTTAACTCAGCCCCAGCATTTT. As protein: CASSQRQGLTQPQHF.

The chain uses TRBV29-1 and TRBJ1-1; no clear D. Germline V gives CDR1 SQVTM, CDR2 ANQGSEA. There are 12 residues in the CDR3. Trimming shortened V by 7 bases and J by 7 bases, and 16 bases separated the two germline ends. CDR3 loop: CSADGIRGEAFF. Written as DNA, the CDR3 is TGCAGCGCGGACGGGATCCGTGGTGAAGCTTTCTTT.

This clone was observed once. The chain joins TRBV27 to TRBJ1-1; 10 positions agree with TRBD1. Germline V gene lookup returns CDR1 MNHEY and CDR2 SMNVEV (reference sequence). CDR3 length: 12 amino acids. The V gene end was trimmed by 11 bases and the J gene end by 4 bases; junction bases not matched to a gene: 4. CDR3 residues: CAAGDRGTEAFF. The CDR3 DNA sequence: TGTGCCGCAGGGGACAGGGGCACTGAAGCTTTCTTT.

The chain links TRBV2 to TRBJ1-6; the match to TRBD1 covers 9 bases. CDR3 length: 15 amino acids. Germline V lookup: CDR1 SNHLY, CDR2 FYNNEI. V dropped 5 bases and J dropped 6; count of bases not matched to a gene: 5. Written as DNA, the CDR3 is TGTGCCAGCAGTATACAGGGGGCTGGTAATTCACCCCTCCACTTT. It is translated as CASSIQGAGNSPLHF.

The J gene is TRBJ2-7, the V gene TRBV28, with D tentatively TRBD1 (6 bases). CDR1 and CDR2 from the germline V gene are MDHEN and SYDVKM. The ends were cut back, 4 bases at V and 2 bases at J, with 15 bases in the middle. The CDR3 has 15 amino acids. The CDR3 loop reads CASSSIRNRAYEQYF. As DNA, the CDR3 is TGTGCCAGCAGTTCGATTAGAAACAGGGCCTACGAGCAGTACTTC.

The chain has TRBV4-1 and TRBJ2-7, with TRBD2 identical over 10 bases. Germline CDR1 is MGHRA and CDR2 is YSYEKL. The V gene end was trimmed by 2 bases and the J gene end by 6 bases; junction bases not matched to a gene: 13. The CDR3 consists of 17 residues. The CDR3, as DNA: TGCGCCAGCAGCCAATGGGGCCTAGCGGGGGACTTGTTCGAGCAGTACTTC. As protein: CASSQWGLAGDLFEQYF.

The rearrangement uses TRBV18 and TRBJ2-1; 9 positions match TRBD2. There are 15 residues in the CDR3. Germline CDR1 is KGHSH and CDR2 is LQKENI. The V segment lost 3 bases and the J segment 2 bases; nucleotides outside the gene matches: 2. DNA for the CDR3: TGTGCCAGCTCACCCGTAGCGGGGGCCTACAATGAGCAGTTCTTC. This gives the protein CASSPVAGAYNEQFF.

This chain joins TRBV20-1 and TRBJ1-1, with D possibly being TRBD1 (5 bases). Germline V gene data show CDR1 as DFQATT and CDR2 as SNEGSKA (reference sequence). Trimming took 3 bases from V and 5 from J, leaving 7 bases between them. The CDR3 runs to 11 residues. The CDR3 region has the DNA TGCAGTGCTAGGGGGGGGACTGAAGCTTTCTTT. Translating gives CSARGGTEAFF.

This clone has a handful of counts. V is TRBV12-3 or TRBV12-4 and J is TRBJ2-1, with 8 nucleotides matching TRBD2. This CDR3 has 10 residues. V trimming: 6 bases; J trimming: 13 bases; junction bases outside the gene matches: 2. The chain's CDR3 is CASSGTSQFF. The CDR3 DNA reads TGTGCCAGCAGCGGGACTAGTCAGTTCTTC.

Here the CDR3 DNA reads TGTGCCAGCAGCCAAGTTACTACCATCGGGGACACTGAAGCTTTCTTT. Translation: CASSQVTTIGDTEAFF. The chain recombines TRBV4-2 with TRBJ1-1; D not resolved. Trimming took off 1 base at V and 3 bases at J, with 15 bases between the two ends. CDR3 length: 16 residues. Germline assignment: CDR1 LGHNA and CDR2 YNFKEQ.

This CDR3 reads CAWTKTRQGGTEAFF. DNA of the CDR3: TGTGCCTGGACCAAAACCAGGCAGGGAGGAACTGAAGCTTTCTTT. V gene TRBV30 combines with J gene TRBJ1-1, with a weak D call TRBD1 (5 bases). The CDR3 length is 15 residues. The germline CDR1 and CDR2 sequences are GTSNPN and SVGIG (reference sequence). V was clipped by 4 bases and J by 5 bases, with 20 bases between them. The full variable domain, completed using reference TRBV30 and TRBJ1-1, is SQTIHQWPATLVQPVGSPLSLECTVEGTSNPNLYWYRQAAGRGLQLLFYSVGIGQISSEVPQNLSASRPQDRQFILSSKKLLLSDSGFYLCAWTKTRQGGTEAFFGQGTRLTVV.

The gene calls are TRBV18 and TRBJ1-2; 7 bases are shared with TRBD1. Germline V gene lookup returns CDR1 KGHSH and CDR2 LQKENI. The CDR3 contains 18 residues. V gave up 6 bases and J gave up 0 bases; unmatched junction bases: 16. The DNA for the CDR3 is TGTGCCAGCTCTAATTCCGGGGGACAGCCGTTAGCTAACTATGGCTACACCTTC. This translates into CASSNSGGQPLANYGYTF.

This clone appeared once. The V gene is TRBV5-5, the J gene TRBJ1-3, with 7 bases fitting TRBD1. The germline V gene has CDR1 SGHKS and CDR2 YYEKEE (reference sequence). The J segment lost 0 bases and the V segment lost 4 bases, leaving 4 bases of the junction unmatched. The CDR3 is made up of 15 amino acids. The CDR3 protein is CASSLTGSSGNTIYF. The CDR3 region has the DNA TGTGCCAGCAGCCTGACAGGGAGCTCTGGAAACACCATATATTTT.

This clone was detected only once. The chain uses TRBV3-1 (or the pseudogene TRBV3-2) and TRBJ2-1; 7 nucleotides align to TRBD2. The germline gives CDR1 LGHDT, CDR2 YNNKEL (reference sequence). J gave up 3 bases and V 3 bases, and 5 bases lay outside the gene matches. The CDR3 has 15 amino acids. The CDR3 reads CASSHRGTNYNEQFF. The CDR3 DNA sequence: TGTGCCAGCAGCCATCGTGGGACTAACTACAATGAGCAGTTCTTC.

V usage is TRBV4-3 and J usage is TRBJ2-1; tentative D call: TRBD2 (7 bases). The CDR3 has 15 amino acids. CDR1 LGHNA and CDR2 YSLEER come from the germline V gene. Deletions cut 1 base from V and 15 bases from J, with 22 bases between. DNA of the CDR3: TGCGCCAGCAGCCAAGCAGGGGCTAGCGAGGCGGGGGTGTTCTTC. Its protein is CASSQAGASEAGVFF.

In DNA, the CDR3 is TGTGCCAGCAGCTCGGACAGGTTTACCTACAATGAGCAGTTCTTC. Amino acids: CASSSDRFTYNEQFF. The chain employs TRBV7-9 and TRBJ2-1; 7 nucleotides line up with TRBD1. V shed 4 bases, J shed 2 bases, and the junction held 5 bases outside the gene matches. Germline CDR1 reads SEHNR; CDR2 reads FQNEAQ (reference sequence). CDR3 length equals 15 residues.

This chain connects TRBV13 to TRBJ2-5, with a tentative D call TRBD1 (6 bases). Per germline, CDR1 PRHDT and CDR2 FYEKMQ (reference sequence). The CDR3 sequence is 14 residues long. V was cut by 5 bases and J by 1 base, with 11 bases left in between. The CDR3 sequence is CASSQTGSQETQYF. For the CDR3, the DNA is TGTGCCAGCAGCCAAACAGGGTCCCAAGAGACCCAGTACTTC. Drawing the rest from reference TRBV13 and TRBJ2-5, the complete variable domain is AAGVIQSPRHLIKEKRETATLKCYPIPRHDTVYWYQQGPGQDPQFLISFYEKMQSDKGSIPDRFSAQQFSDYHSELNMSSLELGDSALYFCASSQTGSQETQYFGPGTRLLVL.

CDR3 loop: CASSQQGGGSEQYF. The DNA of the CDR3 is TGTGCCAGCAGCCAACAAGGAGGCGGCAGCGAGCAGTACTTC. V usage is TRBV4-2 and J usage is TRBJ2-7, with D tentatively TRBD2 (5 bases). This CDR3 spans 14 amino acids. Trimming left V 2 bases short and J 6 bases short, with 14 bases between. Germline-derived CDR1 and CDR2 are LGHNA and YNFKEQ.

The CDR3 DNA reads as TGTGCCAGCAGCCAGGGACAGGGGCGACCAATTTCACCCCTCCACTTT. Translated: CASSQGQGRPISPLHF. The chain employs TRBV4-2 and TRBJ1-6; TRBD1 matches at 10 bases. V gave up 3 bases and J gave up 9 bases; unmatched junction bases: 8. This CDR3 has 16 amino acids. Germline V gene lookup returns CDR1 LGHNA and CDR2 YNFKEQ.

This chain links TRBV7-6 with TRBJ2-2, with no clear D. The germline V gene encodes CDR1 SGHVS and CDR2 FNYEAQ. This CDR3 is 15 amino acids long. Trimming took off 3 bases at V and 1 base at J, with 9 bases between the two ends. CDR3 bases: TGTGCCAGCAGCTTGGGTCAGGAGAACACCGGGGAGCTGTTTTTT. Its protein is CASSLGQENTGELFF.

This chain connects TRBV29-1 to TRBJ2-3, with a possible D match to TRBD2 (5 bases). Trimming left V 4 bases short and J 0 bases short, with 11 bases between. The CDR3 totals 14 residues. CDR1 is SQVTM, CDR2 ANQGSEA, per germline. The CDR3 DNA reads as TGCAGCGTTGCTGAGGGAACTAGCACAGATACGCAGTATTTT. It yields the protein CSVAEGTSTDTQYF.

The J gene is TRBJ2-1, the V gene TRBV25-1; 8 nucleotides agree with TRBD2. This CDR3 has 15 amino acids. Losses at the gene ends were 6 bases for V and 4 bases for J; bases not matched to a gene: 8. CDR1 MGHDK and CDR2 SYGVNS come from the germline V gene. In nucleotides, the CDR3 is TGTGCCAGCAGCAGCTTAGCGGGAACTTACAATGAGCAGTTCTTC. Encoded protein: CASSSLAGTYNEQFF.